Presented here are 11 T cell receptor beta chains from one specimen sequenced in a study of blood T cells in healthy people across ages. Primers used in a second PCR of roughly 7 to 11 cycles were a sample-barcoded 5' primer and a J-beta primer mix. TCRdb re-called the 5' RACE reads with MiXCR, one entry per CDR3 protein. The data show approximately 900,000 distinct CDR3 sequences, about 28% seen once. This sample also appeared in a second study, on T cells of mothers and their children.

The sequencing sample was made of blood. All receptors derive from a woman aged 40 to 50 in good health.

This chain joins TRBV6-6 and TRBJ2-1; D is unclear. V lost 7 bases, J lost 0 bases, and 7 bases lay in between. Germline values: CDR1 MNHNY, CDR2 SVGAGI (reference sequence). The CDR3 is made up of 13 amino acids. As DNA, the CDR3 is TGTGCCAGCATATCCTTCTCCTACAATGAGCAGTTCTTC. Protein: CASISFSYNEQFF.

This clonotype turned up a few times. This chain links TRBV13 with TRBJ1-2; 10 positions agree with TRBD1. This CDR3 is 15 amino acids long. Germline V gene data show CDR1 as PRHDT and CDR2 as FYEKMQ (reference sequence). The V and J ends lost 5 bases and 4 bases, in that order; junction bases with no gene match: 7. CDR3 DNA sequence: TGTGCCAGCAGCCCCTTGGGGACAGGGGTCTATGGCTACACCTTC. It encodes CASSPLGTGVYGYTF.

In its sample, this clonotype was seen a few times. The chain recombines TRBV10-3 with TRBJ2-2; 8 positions match TRBD1. The CDR3 consists of 16 residues. The ends lost 0 bases at V and 6 bases at J; junction bases unmatched: 6. Germline assignment: CDR1 ENHRY and CDR2 SYGVKD. The CDR3 region has the DNA TGTGCCATCAGTGAGTCGAACAGGGGGTTCCCCGGGGAGCTGTTTTTT. Residues: CAISESNRGFPGELFF.

The chain combines TRBV27 with TRBJ1-2; unclear D gene. Germline V gives CDR1 MNHEY, CDR2 SMNVEV (reference sequence). V gave up 2 bases and J gave up 4 bases, with 11 bases separating them. The CDR3 loop spans 14 amino acids. This chain's CDR3 is CASSLHGSGYGYTF. The DNA of the CDR3 is TGTGCCAGCAGTTTACATGGAAGTGGCTATGGCTACACCTTC.

The J gene is TRBJ1-2, the V gene TRBV7-2, with 10 bases matching TRBD1. This CDR3 has 17 residues. Germline CDR1 is SGHTA and CDR2 is FQGNSA. V shed 0 bases, J shed 7 bases, and the junction held 11 bases outside the gene matches. CDR3 protein: CASSLAAPDRGISGYTF. The CDR3 nucleotides read TGTGCCAGCAGCTTAGCTGCCCCGGACAGGGGGATTTCTGGCTACACCTTC.

This clonotype was seen many times. V gene TRBV5-8 combines with J gene TRBJ2-4; D is ambiguous. The CDR3 spans 12 residues. Looked up from germline, CDR1 is SGHTS and CDR2 is YDEGEE. V lost 3 bases and J lost 6, with 7 bases in between. CDR3 DNA: TGTGCCAGCAGCTGGGTCGGAAACATTCAGTACTTC. As protein: CASSWVGNIQYF.

This clonotype was counted at least ten times. The chain employs TRBV7-6 and TRBJ1-2; TRBD1 matches at 7 bases. The CDR3 is 14 amino acids. Germline assignment: CDR1 SGHVS and CDR2 FNYEAQ. Losses at the gene ends were 2 bases for V and 7 bases for J; bases not matched to a gene: 7. The chain's CDR3 is CASSLTGAASGYTF. As DNA, the CDR3 is TGTGCCAGCAGCTTAACAGGGGCAGCGAGTGGCTACACCTTC.

In this sample, this clonotype turned up many times. V and J are TRBV12-3 or TRBV12-4 and TRBJ2-3; D is unresolved. V shed 3 bases and J shed 3 bases, with 7 bases lying between them. This CDR3 has 13 amino acids. The CDR3 is CASSFSPTDTQYF. In DNA form, the CDR3 reads TGTGCCAGCAGTTTTTCCCCTACAGATACGCAGTATTTT.

This clonotype was picked up a small number of times. CDR3 sequence: CSARDITQRNNEQFF. In DNA, the CDR3 is TGCAGTGCTAGAGATATTACACAGCGTAACAATGAGCAGTTCTTC. V usage is TRBV20-1 and J usage is TRBJ2-1, with D unclear. The CDR3 totals 15 residues. With 0 bases removed from V and 5 bases from J, the gap between germline ends came to 14 bases. Germline V CDR1 and CDR2: DFQATT, SNEGSKA (reference sequence).

The CDR3 nucleotides read TGTGCCAGTAGTGAACTAGCGGACAATGAGCAGTTCTTC. Protein sequence: CASSELADNEQFF. The chain combines TRBV19 with TRBJ2-1; 8 nucleotides align to TRBD2. J was trimmed by 5 bases and V by 5 bases; bases with no gene match: 2. Germline V gene sequence: CDR1 LNHDA, CDR2 SQIVND (reference sequence). The CDR3 covers 13 residues.

The chain couples TRBV2 to TRBJ2-5; D not resolved. Germline CDR1 reads SNHLY; CDR2 reads FYNNEI. Trimming pared 8 bases from V and 3 bases from J, leaving 10 bases between. CDR3 length equals 12 residues. Here the CDR3 DNA reads TGTGCCAGCTGGGTGGCAGAAGAGACCCAGTACTTC. Residues: CASWVAEETQYF.